What follows are 30 T cell receptor beta chains derived from one specimen sequenced in a study of cytomegalovirus exposure and HLA in healthy donors. In the PCR, 60 Vbeta and 13 Jbeta primers were used. Here immunoSEQ multiplex PCR was the method, and the copy in TCRdb shows in-frame clones only, minus some. Found here are almost 80,000 clones, under 70% of them singletons; the top ten hold under 7.5%. Sequenced sample: PBMCs. The receptors come from a woman aged 50 to 60 in good health and CMV-seropositive.

The chain employs TRBV5-4 and TRBJ2-7, with a weak D call TRBD1 (6 bases). This CDR3 comprises 13 residues. The V end lost 4 bases, the J end lost 5 bases, and 13 bases lay between the germline ends. Germline V gene sequence: CDR1 SGHNT, CDR2 YYREEE (reference sequence). CDR3 bases: TGTGCCAGCAGCCCGGACCCAGGGGACGAGCAGTACTTC. Amino acids: CASSPDPGDEQYF.

This clone was picked up a small number of times. This rearrangement joins TRBV11-3 to TRBJ2-2; D is possibly TRBD2 (5 bases). CDR3 length: 14 residues. V was clipped by 5 bases and J by 7 bases, with 14 bases between them. Germline V gene sequence: CDR1 SGHNT, CDR2 YENEEA. CDR3 protein: CASSPSGVGGELFF. CDR3 coding DNA: TGTGCCAGCAGCCCCTCCGGGGTGGGCGGGGAGCTGTTTTTT. The full variable domain, its missing parts supplied by reference TRBV11-3 and TRBJ2-2, is EAGVVQSPRYKIIEKKQPVAFWCNPISGHNTLYWYLQNLGQGPELLIRYENEEAVDDSQLPKDRFSAERLKGVDSTLKIQPAELGDSAVYLCASSPSGVGGELFFGEGSRLTVL.

The chain employs TRBV5-6 and TRBJ1-2; weak D call: TRBD1 (5 bases). Trimming removed 0 bases from V and 4 bases from J, with 7 bases in between. The CDR3 contains 13 residues. The germline gives CDR1 SGHDT, CDR2 YYEEEE. CDR3 loop: CASSLDDSYGYTF. Written as DNA, the CDR3 is TGTGCCAGCAGCTTGGACGACAGCTATGGCTACACCTTC.

This clone was detected a few times. CDR3 loop: CATSDKNTGELFF. The CDR3 nucleotides read TGTGCCACCTCGGACAAAAACACCGGGGAGCTGTTTTTT. The chain uses TRBV6-4 and TRBJ2-2; D might be TRBD1 (5 bases). Per germline, CDR1 MRHNA and CDR2 SNTAGT. The CDR3 loop spans 13 amino acids. The V end lost 10 bases, the J end lost 2 bases, and 11 bases lay between the germline ends.

The chain joins TRBV2 to TRBJ1-4; no firm D call. With 5 bases removed from V and 8 bases from J, the gap between germline ends came to 15 bases. The CDR3 is made up of 14 amino acids. Germline CDR1 and CDR2: SNHLY and FYNNEI. CDR3 region: CASSRIGREEKLFF. The CDR3 nucleotides are TGTGCCAGCAGTCGGATCGGGAGGGAGGAAAAACTGTTTTTT. The variable domain in full, completed from reference TRBV2 and TRBJ1-4, reads EPEVTQTPSHQVTQMGQEVILRCVPISNHLYFYWYRQILGQKVEFLVSFYNNEISEKSEIFDDQFSVERPDGSNFTLKIRSTKLEDSAMYFCASSRIGREEKLFFGSGTQLSVL.

This clone was picked up a small number of times. This rearrangement joins TRBV10-1 to TRBJ2-1; 8 nucleotides line up with TRBD1. CDR1 WNHNN and CDR2 SYGVQD come from the germline V gene (reference sequence). The J segment lost 5 bases and the V segment lost 2 bases, leaving 11 bases of the junction unmatched. CDR3 length equals 17 residues. The CDR3 DNA reads TGCGCCAGCAGTGAGAGTGGGGCGGGACAGGCAGACAATGAGCAGTTCTTC. Translating it yields CASSESGAGQADNEQFF.

The gene calls are TRBV7-2 and TRBJ2-5; possible D gene TRBD1, 6 bases. The germline V gene has CDR1 SGHTA and CDR2 FQGNSA. The CDR3 loop spans 14 amino acids. With 5 bases removed from V and 2 bases from J, the gap between germline ends came to 12 bases. CDR3 DNA sequence: TGTGCCAGCAGCGCCACCGGGACACAAGAGACCCAGTACTTC. Protein: CASSATGTQETQYF.

The chain combines TRBV7-9 with TRBJ1-2; no firm D call. Deletions cut 5 bases from V and 3 bases from J, with 10 bases between. CDR3 length: 13 residues. Germline V gene data show CDR1 as SEHNR and CDR2 as FQNEAQ (reference sequence). CDR3: CASSARGDYGYTF. Here the CDR3 DNA reads TGTGCCAGCAGCGCCCGGGGTGACTATGGCTACACCTTC.

V and J are TRBV2 and TRBJ2-7; 8 bases match TRBD1. Germline V gene lookup returns CDR1 SNHLY and CDR2 FYNNEI. The CDR3 sequence is 13 residues long. The trim removed 8 bases at V and 4 bases at J, leaving 7 bases unmatched. This chain's CDR3 is CASGGQEKYEQYF. The CDR3 DNA reads TGTGCCAGCGGGGGACAGGAAAAGTACGAGCAGTACTTC. The full variable domain, in which reference TRBV2 and TRBJ2-7 provide the parts outside the CDR3, is EPEVTQTPSHQVTQMGQEVILRCVPISNHLYFYWYRQILGQKVEFLVSFYNNEISEKSEIFDDQFSVERPDGSNFTLKIRSTKLEDSAMYFCASGGQEKYEQYFGPGTRLTVT.

The chain carries TRBV4-1 and TRBJ1-1; 10 bases are shared with TRBD1. With V trimmed by 8 bases and J by 7 bases, 1 base remained unmatched. The CDR3 is made up of 11 amino acids. The V gene's germline CDR1 is MGHRA and CDR2 YSYEKL. Here the CDR3 DNA reads TGCGCCAGCGGACAGGGGGTTGAAGCTTTCTTT. Translation gives CASGQGVEAFF.

This clone has just a few counts. J is TRBJ1-2 and V is TRBV6-1, with D possibly being TRBD1 (5 bases). From germline, CDR1 is MNHNS and CDR2 SASEGT. Deletions cut 2 bases from V and 2 bases from J, with 12 bases between. The CDR3 sequence is 15 residues long. The CDR3 region is CASSETTTGNYGYTF. For the CDR3, the DNA is TGTGCCAGCAGTGAAACTACCACAGGCAACTATGGCTACACCTTC.

CDR3 bases: TGTGCCAGCAGCTTAGGGTCCAGGGGATTGGAGACCCAGTACTTC. Protein: CASSLGSRGLETQYF. The chain carries TRBV11-2 and TRBJ2-5, with D possibly being TRBD1 (6 bases). V was trimmed by 1 base and J by 5 bases, leaving 14 bases between them. From germline, CDR1 is SGHAT and CDR2 FQNNGV. This CDR3 is 15 amino acids long.

This clone has just a few counts. This rearrangement joins TRBV4-1 to TRBJ1-2, with 7 bases aligning to TRBD1. Unmatched junction bases numbered 7, after V lost 1 base and J lost 5 bases. The CDR3 is made up of 15 amino acids. Germline V CDR1 and CDR2: MGHRA, YSYEKL. CDR3 nucleotide sequence: TGCGCCAGCAGCCAAGTGGTCAGGGGGAGGTATGGCTACACCTTC. As protein: CASSQVVRGRYGYTF.

The V and J genes are TRBV28 and TRBJ2-2, with D possibly matching TRBD1 (5 bases). The CDR3 is 14 amino acids. Trimming removed 8 bases at V and 1 base at J, with 11 bases between. From germline, CDR1 is MDHEN and CDR2 SYDVKM. The CDR3: CASGPGQNTGELFF. DNA of the CDR3: TGTGCCAGCGGACCTGGACAGAACACCGGGGAGCTGTTTTTT.

J is TRBJ2-7 and V is TRBV15; TRBD2 might be the D (6 bases). V gave up 0 bases and J gave up 4 bases, with 7 bases separating them. The CDR3 loop spans 13 amino acids. CDR1 is LNHNV and CDR2 is YYDKDF in the germline V gene (reference sequence). The DNA of the CDR3 is TGTGCCACCAGCAGAGATGCGGGGTACGAGCAGTACTTC. Translating gives CATSRDAGYEQYF. Combining the CDR3 with reference TRBV15 and TRBJ2-7 gives the whole variable domain DAMVIQNPRYQVTQFGKPVTLSCSQTLNHNVMYWYQQKSSQAPKLLFHYYDKDFNNEADTPDNFQSRRPNTSFCFLDIRSPGLGDTAMYLCATSRDAGYEQYFGPGTRLTVT.

The V call is TRBV19, the J call TRBJ1-1; D uncertain. Looked up from germline, CDR1 is LNHDA and CDR2 is SQIVND (reference sequence). The CDR3 runs 14 residues. Trimming shortened V by 5 bases and J by 1 base, and 11 bases separated the two germline ends. CDR3 protein: CASSYRHSNTEAFF. CDR3 coding DNA: TGTGCCAGTAGTTATCGACATTCGAACACTGAAGCTTTCTTT.

The chain links TRBV7-9 to TRBJ1-2; D possibly corresponds to TRBD1 (5 bases). CDR1 is SEHNR, CDR2 FQNEAQ, per germline (reference sequence). The CDR3 has 12 residues. V dropped 4 bases and J dropped 5 bases, with 8 bases sitting between them. CDR3 in amino acids: CASSSGTYGYTF. The CDR3 coding sequence is TGTGCCAGCAGCTCCGGGACTTATGGCTACACCTTC.

J is TRBJ1-5 and V is TRBV19; D might be TRBD1 (5 bases). Germline-derived CDR1 and CDR2 are LNHDA and SQIVND (reference sequence). CDR3 length: 13 amino acids. Trimming pared 5 bases from V and 2 bases from J, leaving 7 bases between. DNA of the CDR3: TGTGCCAGTAGTTCACAGGGCAATCAGCCCCAGCATTTT. Protein product: CASSSQGNQPQHF.

J is TRBJ1-1 and V is TRBV18; D gene uncertain. The CDR3 runs to 16 residues. Germline loops: CDR1 KGHSH, CDR2 LQKENI. The V gene lost 2 bases and the J gene lost 3 bases, with 16 bases spanning the gap. The CDR3 DNA reads as TGTGCCAGCTCACCAGAGAGGTCCCCCCACGACACTGAAGCTTTCTTT. Its translation: CASSPERSPHDTEAFF.

This chain connects TRBV7-9 to TRBJ1-1, with D unclear. Germline-derived CDR1 and CDR2 are SEHNR and FQNEAQ (reference sequence). The CDR3 is 13 amino acids. V shed 2 bases and J shed 5 bases, with 9 bases lying between them. CDR3 region: CASSLLGETEAFF. The CDR3 nucleotides read TGTGCCAGCAGCTTACTCGGGGAGACTGAAGCTTTCTTT.

This clone was seen a handful of times. This chain joins TRBV15 and TRBJ2-1; 7 positions match TRBD2. The CDR3 has 13 amino acids. V gave up 5 bases and J gave up 6 bases; unmatched junction bases: 4. CDR1 is LNHNV and CDR2 is YYDKDF in the germline V gene (reference sequence). This chain's CDR3 is CATSPGGTNEQFF. CDR3 nucleotide sequence: TGTGCCACCAGCCCCGGGGGGACCAATGAGCAGTTCTTC.

The chain is built from TRBV19 and TRBJ2-5, with 7 bases matching TRBD1. The V segment lost 10 bases and the J segment 7 bases; nucleotides outside the gene matches: 12. The CDR3 length is 13 residues. CDR1 LNHDA and CDR2 SQIVND come from the germline V gene (reference sequence). The CDR3 nucleotides read TGTGCCAATGGGGACAGTCGCGAGGGGACCCAGTACTTC. This encodes CANGDSREGTQYF. The full variable domain, with the rest looked up from reference TRBV19 and TRBJ2-5, is DGGITQSPKYLFRKEGQNVTLSCEQNLNHDAMYWYRQDPGQGLRLIYYSQIVNDFQKGDIAEGYSVSREKKESFPLTVTSAQKNPTAFYLCANGDSREGTQYFGPGTRLLVL.

The chain combines TRBV19 with TRBJ2-7, with a possible D match to TRBD1 (5 bases). CDR3 length equals 14 residues. The V gene lost 5 bases and the J gene lost 4 bases, with 15 bases spanning the gap. Looked up from germline, CDR1 is LNHDA and CDR2 is SQIVND (reference sequence). The CDR3 region is CASSLGQMGYEQYF. DNA of the CDR3: TGTGCCAGTAGTCTAGGACAAATGGGTTACGAGCAGTACTTC.

This clone has just one count. This CDR3 is CASSFVETVTEAFF. CDR3 in DNA: TGTGCCAGCAGTTTCGTGGAGACGGTAACTGAAGCTTTCTTT. The J gene is TRBJ1-1, the V gene TRBV27; no clear D gene. CDR3 size: 14 residues. Germline CDR1 is MNHEY and CDR2 is SMNVEV (reference sequence). With 3 bases removed from V and 5 bases from J, the gap between germline ends came to 13 bases.

This clone has a handful of counts. This chain links TRBV19 with TRBJ2-1; TRBD2 matches 9 bases. The trim removed 2 bases at V and 4 bases at J, leaving 6 bases unmatched. The CDR3 has 16 amino acids. Germline lookup yields CDR1 LNHDA and CDR2 SQIVND (reference sequence). The CDR3 DNA is TGTGCCAGTAGTATATTTCCGACTAGCGGTTACAATGAGCAGTTCTTC. Its protein is CASSIFPTSGYNEQFF.

J is TRBJ1-2 and V is TRBV14; no definite D call. This CDR3 has 16 residues. Germline assignment: CDR1 SGHDN and CDR2 FVKESK. Trimming removed 4 bases from V and 8 bases from J, with 23 bases in between. The CDR3 is CASSPSPPILGEGYTF. CDR3 nucleotide sequence: TGTGCCAGCAGCCCTTCCCCCCCGATTCTGGGCGAGGGCTACACCTTC.

The chain joins TRBV6-1 to TRBJ1-1; maybe TRBD1 (5 bases). The CDR3 spans 13 residues. V was pared by 6 bases and J by 3 bases, with 11 bases between. Germline CDR1 is MNHNS and CDR2 is SASEGT. The CDR3 sequence: CASRRLGDTEAFF. The CDR3 bases are TGTGCCAGCAGGCGATTAGGGGACACTGAAGCTTTCTTT.

The DNA of the CDR3 is TGCGCCAGCAGCGGGACAGGCCACCAAGAGACCCAGTACTTC. This translates into CASSGTGHQETQYF. J is TRBJ2-5 and V is TRBV4-1; 8 bases are shared with TRBD1. V shed 5 bases, J shed 0 bases, and the junction held 2 bases outside the gene matches. This CDR3 is 14 amino acids long. CDR1 is MGHRA and CDR2 is YSYEKL in the germline V gene.

This sequence joins TRBV4-1 and TRBJ1-5; no clear D gene. Trimming took off 2 bases at V and 0 bases at J, with 8 bases between the two ends. Germline CDR1 is MGHRA and CDR2 is YSYEKL. CDR3 length: 15 amino acids. DNA of the CDR3: TGCGCCAGCAGCCAACAGGAATATAGCAATCAGCCCCAGCATTTT. The encoded protein is CASSQQEYSNQPQHF.

V is TRBV5-4 and J is TRBJ1-2, with D possibly being TRBD1 (5 bases). Trimming stripped 2 bases from V and 4 bases from J, with 12 bases between. Germline CDR1 reads SGHNT; CDR2 reads YYREEE (reference sequence). This CDR3 comprises 14 residues. CDR3 amino acids: CASSFITGRYGYTF. The CDR3 DNA is TGTGCCAGCAGCTTCATTACAGGACGCTATGGCTACACCTTC.